The 9 T cell receptor beta chains below were found in one sample sequenced in a study of cytomegalovirus exposure and HLA in healthy donors. Sequencing used immunoSEQ multiplex PCR; TCRdb keeps in-frame clones, though not all of them. The sample lists around 160,000 clones; more than 75% were seen once. What was sequenced was PBMCs. Every receptor here comes from a man younger than 35 in good health and CMV-seronegative.

The rearrangement links TRBV10-3 to TRBJ1-1; possible D gene TRBD1, 5 bases. V shed 2 bases and J shed 1 base, with 11 bases lying between them. The germline V gene encodes CDR1 ENHRY and CDR2 SYGVKD. CDR3 length equals 15 residues. Here the CDR3 reads CAISERRGQNTEAFF. As DNA, the CDR3 is TGTGCCATCAGTGAGAGAAGGGGTCAGAACACTGAAGCTTTCTTT.

The chain links TRBV5-4 to TRBJ2-1, with a possible D match to TRBD1 (6 bases). Germline V lookup: CDR1 SGHNT, CDR2 YYREEE (reference sequence). The CDR3 covers 16 residues. V was trimmed by 0 bases and J by 7 bases, leaving 17 bases between them. CDR3 region: CASSLAGQGLNNEQFF. The CDR3 DNA sequence: TGTGCCAGCAGCTTGGCCGGGCAGGGGCTCAATAATGAGCAGTTCTTC.

V is TRBV2 and J is TRBJ2-2; 8 nucleotides agree with TRBD2. Germline CDR1 reads SNHLY; CDR2 reads FYNNEI. The CDR3 is made up of 15 amino acids. Germline trimming cut 7 bases from V and 6 bases from J; bases unmatched to any gene: 10. The CDR3 spells CASTRTSPHSGELFF. Written as DNA, the CDR3 is TGTGCCAGCACTCGGACTAGCCCCCATTCCGGGGAGCTGTTTTTT.

The V and J genes are TRBV5-1 and TRBJ2-7; D may be TRBD1 (5 bases). The CDR3 has 15 amino acids. Germline lookup yields CDR1 SGHRS and CDR2 YFSETQ. Trimming pared 0 bases from V and 2 bases from J, leaving 12 bases between. CDR3 in DNA: TGCGCCAGCAGCTTGGGCCCACAGGTCACCTACGAGCAGTACGTC. It translates to CASSLGPQVTYEQYV.

V and J are TRBV5-1 and TRBJ1-2; 9 nucleotides agree with TRBD1. The trim removed 4 bases at V and 4 bases at J, leaving 8 bases unmatched. The germline V gene has CDR1 SGHRS and CDR2 YFSETQ. The CDR3 runs 15 residues. CDR3 coding DNA: TGCGCCAGCAGCGCATACCAGGGACAGGGCTATGGCTACACCTTC. Its translation: CASSAYQGQGYGYTF.

This chain connects TRBV27 to TRBJ2-7, with 7 bases aligning to TRBD1. The CDR3 consists of 13 residues. The V gene end was trimmed by 7 bases and the J gene end by 6 bases; junction bases not matched to a gene: 9. The V gene's germline CDR1 is MNHEY and CDR2 SMNVEV (reference sequence). In DNA, the CDR3 is TGTGCCAGCAAGGTCAGGGGGTTTGGCGAGCAGTACTTC. It encodes CASKVRGFGEQYF.

As DNA, the CDR3 is TGTGCCTCCACGGCGGGGTTAGGGTCCTACGAGCAGTACTTC. Translated, it gives CASTAGLGSYEQYF. The chain is built from TRBV5-5 and TRBJ2-7; a weak D match, TRBD2 (6 bases). The CDR3 is made up of 14 amino acids. V gave up 10 bases and J gave up 1 base, with 18 bases separating them. Germline-derived CDR1 and CDR2 are SGHKS and YYEKEE (reference sequence).

V and J are TRBV10-1 and TRBJ2-5, with 7 positions matching TRBD2. V lost 0 bases and J lost 5; bases outside the gene matches: 6. Germline CDR1 and CDR2: WNHNN and SYGVQD (reference sequence). CDR3 length: 15 amino acids. CDR3 residues: CASSESGLVDETQYF. The CDR3 DNA sequence: TGCGCCAGCAGTGAGTCAGGACTAGTGGACGAGACCCAGTACTTC.

This chain joins TRBV19 and TRBJ2-7; the match to TRBD1 covers 9 bases. This CDR3 has 13 amino acids. V dropped 4 bases and J dropped 4; count of bases not matched to a gene: 2. Germline V gene lookup returns CDR1 LNHDA and CDR2 SQIVND (reference sequence). As DNA, the CDR3 is TGTGCCAGTAGTACACAGGGGGCATACGAGCAGTACTTC. As protein: CASSTQGAYEQYF.